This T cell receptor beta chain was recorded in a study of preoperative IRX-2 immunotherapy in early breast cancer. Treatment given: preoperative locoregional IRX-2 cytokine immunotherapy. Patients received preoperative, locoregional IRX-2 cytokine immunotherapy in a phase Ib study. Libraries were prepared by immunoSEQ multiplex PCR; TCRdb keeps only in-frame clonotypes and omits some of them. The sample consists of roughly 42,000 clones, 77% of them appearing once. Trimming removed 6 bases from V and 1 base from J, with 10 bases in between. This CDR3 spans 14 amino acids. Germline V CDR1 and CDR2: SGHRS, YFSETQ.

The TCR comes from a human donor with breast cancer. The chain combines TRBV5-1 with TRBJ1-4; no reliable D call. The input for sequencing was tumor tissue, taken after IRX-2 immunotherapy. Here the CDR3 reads CASNPDGTNEKLFF. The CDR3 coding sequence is TGCGCCAGCAACCCGGACGGAACTAATGAAAAACTGTTTTTT.